One and the same sample provided the 7 T cell receptor beta chains below, sequenced in a study of T cells in narcolepsy. Using immunoSEQ multiplex PCR, the repertoire was profiled, and TCRdb retains in-frame clones only, with some absent. The repertoire has 30,000 to 40,000 clones, 82% of them found once; the top ten carry around 2.5%. The source material was CD45RA- memory CD4+ T cells from PBMCs. Every receptor here comes from a human donor with narcolepsy.

The chain's CDR3 is CASSPEGTLSGANVLTF. For the CDR3, the DNA is TGTGCCAGCTCACCTGAGGGGACCCTCTCTGGGGCCAACGTCCTGACTTTC. V usage is TRBV18 and J usage is TRBJ2-6, with D tentatively TRBD1 or TRBD2 (5 bases each). Germline V gene sequence: CDR1 KGHSH, CDR2 LQKENI. The V gene lost 3 bases and the J gene lost 0 bases, with 12 bases spanning the gap. This CDR3 has 17 residues.

This clone was detected a few times. The J gene is TRBJ2-3, the V gene TRBV6-1; 7 nucleotides align to TRBD2. This CDR3 has 14 residues. Germline CDR1 and CDR2: MNHNS and SASEGT. Germline trimming cut 5 bases from V and 2 bases from J; bases unmatched to any gene: 4. In nucleotides, the CDR3 is TGTGCCAGCAGTCCGGGGGGACTCACAGATACGCAGTATTTT. Its protein product is CASSPGGLTDTQYF.

The V gene is TRBV25-1, the J gene TRBJ2-6; 8 nucleotides align to TRBD1. Germline CDR1 is MGHDK and CDR2 is SYGVNS. V was pared by 3 bases and J by 4 bases, with 11 bases of the junction left unmatched. The CDR3 runs 18 residues. CDR3 bases: TGTGCCAGCAGTGATAGCGACAGGGGCCGCCGGGGGGCCAACGTCCTGACTTTC. Translating it yields CASSDSDRGRRGANVLTF.

The chain uses TRBV7-2 and TRBJ1-6; 7 nucleotides agree with TRBD1. CDR3 length equals 13 residues. The germline V gene has CDR1 SGHTA and CDR2 FQGNSA. J lost 7 bases, V lost 8 bases, and 5 bases had no gene match. CDR3 sequence reads: CASGRQGNSPLHF. The CDR3 nucleotides are TGTGCCAGCGGTAGACAGGGAAATTCACCCCTCCACTTT.

This chain connects TRBV5-6 to TRBJ2-1; 7 bases fit TRBD2. This CDR3 has 14 residues. V dropped 7 bases and J dropped 0; count of bases not matched to a gene: 4. Germline assignment: CDR1 SGHDT and CDR2 YYEEEE. The CDR3 here is CASSGGSSYNEQFF. CDR3 bases: TGTGCCAGCTCGGGGGGTAGCTCCTACAATGAGCAGTTCTTC.

J is TRBJ1-1 and V is TRBV7-6; D perhaps matches TRBD1 (6 bases). Germline assignment: CDR1 SGHVS and CDR2 FNYEAQ. This CDR3 comprises 12 residues. The V and J ends lost 5 bases and 8 bases respectively, with 12 bases between them. The CDR3 region is CASSPGAGEAFF. CDR3 nucleotide sequence: TGTGCCAGCAGCCCAGGGGCAGGGGAAGCTTTCTTT.

The chain uses TRBV29-1 and TRBJ2-6, with D tentatively TRBD1 or TRBD2 (6 bases each). CDR1 and CDR2 (germline): SQVTM, ANQGSEA. CDR3 size: 14 residues. V was shortened by 6 bases and J by 4 bases, with 13 bases between the two germline ends. The CDR3 region is CSVSGALGANVLTF. The CDR3 DNA is TGCAGCGTGTCGGGGGCTCTGGGGGCCAACGTCCTGACTTTC.